The source of this TCR beta chain is a study of T cells in Graves' hyperthyroidism and ophthalmopathy. RNA transcripts yielded amplified TCR beta CDR3 regions. During a first-round RT-PCR of the TCR CDR3, the HTBI primer set was used. TCRdb processed the multiplex PCR reads anew with MiXCR; each CDR3 protein has one entry. Of hundreds of thousands of distinct CDR3 sequences listed, less than 25% were seen once; the top ten hold over 30%. General study points: A model using 13 V-J features told ophthalmopathy apart from stable hyperthyroidism.

J lost 5 bases, V lost 6 bases, and 12 bases had no gene match. Germline CDR1 GTSNPN, CDR2 SVGIG (reference sequence). CDR3 size: 14 residues. With respect to this clonotype: Its antigen is not known.

The receptor was isolated from a young man with Graves' ophthalmopathy. The sequencing sample was made of blood. The rearrangement joins TRBV30 to TRBJ2-7; 8 nucleotides align to TRBD2. CDR3 bases: TGTGCCTGTACCCCCGAGCGGGAGCTGCACGAGCAGTACTTC. It codes for CACTPERELHEQYF.